A selection of T cell receptor beta chains follows, all from one sample in a study of spatial heterogeneity in lung cancer. TCRdb redid the calling of the 5' RACE reads with MiXCR, one entry per CDR3 protein. The sample contains roughly 10,000 distinct CDR3 sequences, 7.5% to 10% of which appear only once. The sample in question was lung tumor tissue, obtained at surgery. The origin of the receptors is a male donor with early-stage non-small cell lung cancer. Both conserved end residues are part of each CDR3. The order of the fields is J gene, V gene, CDR3 protein.

J: TRBJ2-7
V: TRBV5-1
CDR3: CASSLAVGHSYEQYF

J: TRBJ2-1
V: TRBV6-2/TRBV6-3
CDR3: CASKASGHNEQFF

J: TRBJ1-4
V: TRBV20-1
CDR3: CSVQGYTNEKLFF

J: TRBJ2-2
V: TRBV19
CDR3: CASSPGVNTGELFF

J: TRBJ2-1
V: TRBV5-5
CDR3: CASLREEPRFYNEQFF

J: TRBJ2-5
V: TRBV12-3/TRBV12-4
CDR3: CASTRRMQVSPQYF

J: TRBJ1-1
V: TRBV5-1
CDR3: CASSPTHNTEAFF

J: TRBJ2-5
V: TRBV28
CDR3: CASSQARRTKETQYF

J: TRBJ2-5
V: TRBV5-4
CDR3: CASSPWREGGETQYF

J: TRBJ1-2
V: TRBV4-1
CDR3: CASSQPWRDRGGYTF

J: TRBJ2-6
V: TRBV12-3/TRBV12-4
CDR3: CASSPQSSGANVLTF

J: TRBJ2-3
V: TRBV7-2
CDR3: CASSSVLGGGTDTQYF

J: TRBJ1-2
V: TRBV7-9
CDR3: CASSTDNSNYGYTF

J: TRBJ2-3
V: TRBV30
CDR3: CAWSTGQGTDTQYF

J: TRBJ1-5
V: TRBV4-1
CDR3: CASSQGPGQGFGNQPQHF

J: TRBJ2-3
V: TRBV6-1
CDR3: CASSEASWVLAGEADTQYF

J: TRBJ2-2
V: TRBV23-1
CDR3: CASSHWLPTGELFF